This T cell receptor beta chain was identified during a study of regulatory T cells in long-lasting Graves disease (TCRdb year 2021). General notes on the study: To count as having persistent Graves' disease, a patient had to have received antithyroid drug treatment for over 5 years with TSH receptor autoantibodies remaining persistently positive. Peripheral blood TCR sequencing and RNA sequencing compared persistent Graves' disease patients with newly diagnosed Graves' disease patients. The study took place in China and was registered as a clinical trial. TCR sequencing covered around 13 persistent and roughly 20 newly diagnosed Graves' disease patients, some 35 samples in total. Persistent Graves' disease patients in the clinical cohort had taken antithyroid drugs for about 9.7 years on average. General findings and caveats noted by the study authors: The authors noted that the small sample size was a limitation that may lower accuracy. Only the TCR beta chain was sequenced and analyzed. TRBV28, TRBJ1-2 and TRBJ2-5 were preferentially used in persistent disease, while TRBV20-1 and TRBJ2-1 were favored in newly diagnosed disease. Lower TCR Shannon entropy and fewer highly expanded clones were observed in persistent Graves' disease patients than in newly diagnosed patients, which suggested clonal expansion. The study examined only peripheral blood because the primary lesion, thyroid tissue, could not be accessed. Persistent patients shared more public clonotypes among themselves (around 2,500) than newly diagnosed patients did (more than 850).

The library was obtained by multiplex PCR. The instrument given in TCRdb is Illumina HiSeq 4000. CDR3 regions were amplified by Arm-PCR with iRepertoire HTBI primers to construct TCR beta libraries. Before sequencing, the PCR products underwent gel purification. As for the original processing: A total of roughly 65 TRBV and under 15 TRBJ segments were identified across samples and were used for gene usage analysis of CDR3 amino acid clonotypes. Filtered high-quality paired reads were merged into contigs using COPE and FqMerger. Contigs were aligned with BLAST to IMGT TRBV, TRBD and TRBJ reference genes, and CDR3 was defined per IMGT. Clonotypes above 0.1% frequency were classified as highly expanded clones. Repertoire diversity was measured by Shannon entropy, and V-J evenness by the Gini coefficient. A clonotype found in more than one individual was treated as public. The raw public reads went through TCRdb reprocessing: fastp at Q25, MiXCR clone calling, in-frame beta chains kept. Merged by CDR3 protein, the rows form single entries marked with the most common genes and DNA. In this record, the V and J calls reflect TCRdb's handling and not the investigators' own analysis. The sample data list 650,000 to 700,000 distinct CDR3 sequences, and about 32% of these were observed just once. The ten largest make up about two fifths of the sample.

There are a few counts of this clonotype. Its antigen is currently not known. No per-base quality is available; no much larger clone lies one base away. Trimming removed 3 bases from V and 3 bases from J; the gene matches leave 8 bases unexplained. For CDR1 and CDR2, the germline V gene lists SGHTA and FQGNSA. Its CDR3 holds 15 amino acids, cysteine through phenylalanine. Only the CDR3 DNA is retained, 45 bases long and in frame from the first base. Read against the paper, the sample's time point label means: persistent/refractory GD, antithyroid drugs over 5 years with positive TRAb. For both TCR sequencing and RNA sequencing, RNA was extracted from PBMCs in TRIzol. The diagnosis of Graves' disease followed American Thyroid Association guidelines. Recruitment of patients was carried out at an endocrinology department in Xi'an, China. Each patient gave 7 to 9.5 milliliters of peripheral blood, collected in an EDTA anticoagulant tube. Ficoll Paque Plus density gradient separation was used to isolate PBMCs, and no further T cell sorting was performed. An Agilent 2100 Bioanalyzer and agarose gel were used to assess RNA quality, and a NanoDrop 2000 was used to measure RNA concentration.

The chain is made from TRBV7-2 and TRBJ2-7, and 7 junction bases match TRBD2. This specimen was peripheral blood mononuclear cells (PBMCs), taken when the disease was refractory, from a patient treated with antithyroid drugs. The origin of this receptor is a female donor with Graves disease. The CDR3 loop reads CASSFQPGGIYEQYF. Here is the DNA: TGTGCCAGCAGCTTCCAGCCGGGAGGCATCTACGAGCAGTACTTC.